Listed below are T cell receptor beta chains from one sample, sequenced in a study of cytomegalovirus exposure and HLA in healthy donors. The protocol was immunoSEQ multiplex PCR, while the TCRdb copy is restricted to in-frame clones and leaves out a portion. The sample has approximately 180,000 clones, approximately 12% seen once. Sequencing was done on a sample of PBMCs. Source of these receptors: a man aged 50-59 years in good health and CMV-seropositive. CDR3s include the opening cysteine and the closing phenylalanine or tryptophan. A D gene is named only where the DNA matches it firmly. Size values are once, few and many counts, or a class for expanded clones, and some rows have none.

abundance: .; j_gene: TRBJ1-2; v_gene: TRBV6-4; d_gene: .; CDR3aa: CASNYAGGYTF; CDR3nt: TGTGCCAGCAACTACGCGGGCGGCTACACCTTC
abundance: .; j_gene: TRBJ2-5; v_gene: TRBV7-7; d_gene: TRBD1; CDR3aa: CASSLGQGSETQYF; CDR3nt: TGTGCCAGCAGTTTGGGACAGGGCTCAGAGACCCAGTACTTC
abundance: .; j_gene: TRBJ1-4; v_gene: TRBV2; d_gene: .; CDR3aa: CASMVNRRYNEKLFF; CDR3nt: TGTGCCAGCATGGTAAACAGGCGGTATAATGAAAAACTGTTTTTT
abundance: .; j_gene: TRBJ1-2; v_gene: TRBV2; d_gene: TRBD1; CDR3aa: CASSEAVRGLDTRYGYTF; CDR3nt: TGTGCCAGCAGTGAAGCCGTCAGGGGGCTTGACACCCGCTATGGCTACACCTTC
abundance: .; j_gene: TRBJ1-1; v_gene: TRBV6-6; d_gene: TRBD1; CDR3aa: CASSSSRVDRVLGAFF; CDR3nt: TGTGCCAGCAGTTCCTCCCGTGTGGACAGGGTGCTCGGAGCTTTCTTT
abundance: few; j_gene: TRBJ2-1; v_gene: TRBV7-7; d_gene: TRBD1; CDR3aa: CASSLEGTGPNEQFF; CDR3nt: TGTGCCAGCAGCTTAGAAGGGACAGGGCCCAATGAGCAGTTCTTC
abundance: .; j_gene: TRBJ1-1; v_gene: TRBV7-2; d_gene: .; CDR3aa: CASRGGTEAFF; CDR3nt: TGTGCCAGCAGGGGGGGGACTGAAGCTTTCTTT
abundance: few; j_gene: TRBJ1-6; v_gene: TRBV6-6; d_gene: TRBD1; CDR3aa: CASSATGESNSPLHF; CDR3nt: TGTGCCAGCAGTGCGACAGGGGAGAGTAATTCACCCCTCCACTTT
abundance: .; j_gene: TRBJ2-3; v_gene: TRBV6-4; d_gene: TRBD1; CDR3aa: CASSQTGTTDTQYF; CDR3nt: TGTGCCAGCAGCCAGACAGGGACCACAGATACGCAGTATTTT
abundance: .; j_gene: TRBJ2-2; v_gene: TRBV9; d_gene: TRBD1; CDR3aa: CASSVERTGGTGELFF; CDR3nt: TGTGCCAGCAGCGTAGAGAGGACAGGAGGCACCGGGGAGCTGTTTTTT
abundance: .; j_gene: TRBJ2-1; v_gene: TRBV5-6; d_gene: .; CDR3aa: CASSQDRGSSYNEQFF; CDR3nt: TGTGCCAGCAGCCAAGACAGAGGAAGCTCCTACAATGAGCAGTTCTTC
abundance: few; j_gene: TRBJ1-2; v_gene: TRBV6-5; d_gene: .; CDR3aa: CASSSPGEANYGYTF; CDR3nt: TGTGCCAGCAGTTCCCCGGGGGAAGCTAACTATGGCTACACCTTC
abundance: .; j_gene: TRBJ1-5; v_gene: TRBV9; d_gene: .; CDR3aa: CASSVTDVLSPQHF; CDR3nt: TGTGCCAGCAGCGTCACCGATGTTCTATCGCCCCAGCATTTT
abundance: few; j_gene: TRBJ2-5; v_gene: TRBV5-6; d_gene: .; CDR3aa: CASSSFGRTGVETQYF; CDR3nt: TGTGCCAGCAGCTCCTTTGGGAGGACAGGAGTTGAGACCCAGTACTTC
abundance: .; j_gene: TRBJ2-3; v_gene: TRBV18; d_gene: .; CDR3aa: CASSPTSGLGTDTQYF; CDR3nt: TGTGCCAGCTCACCCACCTCGGGGTTGGGCACAGATACGCAGTATTTT
abundance: .; j_gene: TRBJ1-6; v_gene: TRBV6-5; d_gene: TRBD1; CDR3aa: CASSYSRTGDNSPLHF; CDR3nt: TGTGCCAGCAGTTATTCACGGACAGGAGATAATTCACCCCTCCACTTT
abundance: few; j_gene: TRBJ1-5; v_gene: TRBV5-6; d_gene: TRBD1; CDR3aa: CASSLGGQVKGQPQHF; CDR3nt: TGTGCCAGCAGCTTGGGGGGACAGGTTAAGGGGCAGCCCCAGCATTTT
abundance: .; j_gene: TRBJ2-2; v_gene: TRBV11-2; d_gene: TRBD1; CDR3aa: CASKTGEHTGELFF; CDR3nt: TGTGCCAGCAAGACAGGGGAGCACACCGGGGAGCTGTTTTTT
abundance: .; j_gene: TRBJ1-1; v_gene: TRBV5-1; d_gene: .; CDR3aa: CASSLDGFNTEAFF; CDR3nt: TGCGCCAGCAGCTTGGATGGCTTTAACACTGAAGCTTTCTTT
abundance: few; j_gene: TRBJ1-6; v_gene: TRBV6-5; d_gene: .; CDR3aa: CASSLDSSYNSPLHF; CDR3nt: TGTGCCAGCAGTTTAGACAGCTCCTATAATTCACCCCTCCACTTT
abundance: few; j_gene: TRBJ2-5; v_gene: TRBV5-1; d_gene: .; CDR3aa: CASSFRLSQETQYF; CDR3nt: TGCGCCAGCAGCTTCAGGCTATCCCAAGAGACCCAGTACTTC
abundance: .; j_gene: TRBJ1-6; v_gene: TRBV9; d_gene: .; CDR3aa: CASSVDRDSPLHF; CDR3nt: TGTGCCAGCAGCGTAGACAGGGATTCACCCCTCCACTTT
abundance: few; j_gene: TRBJ1-2; v_gene: TRBV25-1; d_gene: TRBD1; CDR3aa: CATSTGGGDGYTF; CDR3nt: TGTGCCACGTCAACAGGGGGGGGTGATGGCTACACCTTC
abundance: .; j_gene: TRBJ2-2; v_gene: TRBV27; d_gene: TRBD1; CDR3aa: CASSLSGWGRGPSSVLTGELFF; CDR3nt: TGTGCCAGCAGTTTATCGGGTTGGGGCAGGGGGCCTTCCAGCGTCCTTACCGGGGAGCTGTTTTTT
abundance: .; j_gene: TRBJ2-5; v_gene: TRBV5-1; d_gene: TRBD2; CDR3aa: CASSLDGGKTQYF; CDR3nt: TGCGCCAGCAGCCTCGACGGGGGGAAGACCCAGTACTTC
abundance: .; j_gene: TRBJ1-2; v_gene: TRBV5-8; d_gene: .; CDR3aa: CASSRQINYGYTF; CDR3nt: TGTGCCAGCAGCCGACAGATTAACTATGGCTACACCTTC
abundance: .; j_gene: TRBJ2-5; v_gene: TRBV15; d_gene: .; CDR3aa: CATSLGGGEETQYF; CDR3nt: TGTGCCACCAGCTTAGGGGGAGGGGAAGAGACCCAGTACTTC
abundance: .; j_gene: TRBJ2-7; v_gene: TRBV28; d_gene: .; CDR3aa: CASSKRQAPDYEQYF; CDR3nt: TGTGCCAGCAGTAAACGACAGGCCCCGGACTACGAGCAGTACTTC
abundance: few; j_gene: TRBJ1-1; v_gene: TRBV13; d_gene: .; CDR3aa: CASSLAWGRVAFF; CDR3nt: TGTGCCAGCAGCTTAGCTTGGGGCCGGGTGGCTTTCTTT
abundance: .; j_gene: TRBJ2-1; v_gene: TRBV28; d_gene: TRBD2; CDR3aa: CASSLLSGGAYNEQFF; CDR3nt: TGTGCCAGCAGTTTGCTAAGCGGGGGGGCTTACAATGAGCAGTTCTTC
abundance: few; j_gene: TRBJ1-6; v_gene: TRBV10-3; d_gene: .; CDR3aa: CAIKWGSNSPLHF; CDR3nt: TGTGCCATCAAGTGGGGCTCCAATTCACCCCTCCACTTT
abundance: many; j_gene: TRBJ1-2; v_gene: TRBV6-1; d_gene: .; CDR3aa: CASSPGGDRKGYTF; CDR3nt: TGTGCCAGCAGCCCGGGGGGAGACAGGAAAGGCTACACCTTC
abundance: .; j_gene: TRBJ2-2; v_gene: TRBV5-1; d_gene: TRBD1; CDR3aa: CASSLDRGYTGELFF; CDR3nt: TGCGCCAGCAGCTTGGACAGGGGGTACACCGGGGAGCTGTTTTTT
abundance: many; j_gene: TRBJ2-2; v_gene: TRBV27; d_gene: .; CDR3aa: CAVQRDWGTGELFF; CDR3nt: TGTGCCGTTCAGAGGGACTGGGGCACCGGGGAGCTGTTTTTT
abundance: .; j_gene: TRBJ1-1; v_gene: TRBV5-1; d_gene: TRBD1; CDR3aa: CASSWTGLGTEAFF; CDR3nt: TGCGCCAGCAGCTGGACAGGGCTGGGGACTGAAGCTTTCTTT
abundance: .; j_gene: TRBJ2-7; v_gene: TRBV11-3; d_gene: TRBD2; CDR3aa: CASSGIAGGPYEQYF; CDR3nt: TGTGCCAGCAGCGGGATAGCGGGGGGTCCCTACGAGCAGTACTTC
abundance: few; j_gene: TRBJ1-2; v_gene: TRBV19; d_gene: TRBD1; CDR3aa: CASSRGQTSGYTF; CDR3nt: TGTGCCAGTAGTAGGGGACAGACCTCTGGCTACACCTTC
abundance: .; j_gene: TRBJ2-5; v_gene: TRBV9; d_gene: .; CDR3aa: CASSVGPRTAQETQYF; CDR3nt: TGTGCCAGCAGCGTAGGGCCCCGGACAGCTCAAGAGACCCAGTACTTC
abundance: .; j_gene: TRBJ1-2; v_gene: TRBV11-2; d_gene: TRBD1; CDR3aa: CASSRDRLGYGYTF; CDR3nt: TGTGCCAGCAGCCGGGACAGGTTAGGGTATGGCTACACCTTC